This note documents a single TCR beta chain sequence. The data originate from a study of blood T cell repertoires in COVID-19. Study summary: Collection of acute and convalescent COVID-19 samples took place in the United States, Italy and Spain.

Trimming at V came to 1 base and at J to 5 bases, leaving 5 bases not matched to a gene. The germline CDR1 and CDR2 sequences are SGHDT and YYEEEE. This CDR3 comprises 14 residues. Ages ranged from roughly 18 to 100 years, with residence in 20 to 30 US areas. Donors were grouped by their self-reported clinical history. Authors' methods: By means of reference gene primer amplification, nucleated cell counts were estimated. Clones were read by immunoSEQ multiplex PCR, and TCRdb kept only the in-frame ones, dropping some. V and J calls and clone size are copied from that table; D and trimming were computed from the DNA. The table includes roughly 200,000 clones, 86% detected once.

The sample was PBMCs or T cells enriched from blood (not recorded which). The V gene is TRBV5-6, the J gene TRBJ2-7, with 8 bases fitting TRBD1. The receptor was isolated from a man in his forties with acute COVID-19. The CDR3 DNA reads as TGTGCCAGCAGCTTGCTGGACAGGGACAACGAGCAGTACTTC. Its protein product is CASSLLDRDNEQYF.